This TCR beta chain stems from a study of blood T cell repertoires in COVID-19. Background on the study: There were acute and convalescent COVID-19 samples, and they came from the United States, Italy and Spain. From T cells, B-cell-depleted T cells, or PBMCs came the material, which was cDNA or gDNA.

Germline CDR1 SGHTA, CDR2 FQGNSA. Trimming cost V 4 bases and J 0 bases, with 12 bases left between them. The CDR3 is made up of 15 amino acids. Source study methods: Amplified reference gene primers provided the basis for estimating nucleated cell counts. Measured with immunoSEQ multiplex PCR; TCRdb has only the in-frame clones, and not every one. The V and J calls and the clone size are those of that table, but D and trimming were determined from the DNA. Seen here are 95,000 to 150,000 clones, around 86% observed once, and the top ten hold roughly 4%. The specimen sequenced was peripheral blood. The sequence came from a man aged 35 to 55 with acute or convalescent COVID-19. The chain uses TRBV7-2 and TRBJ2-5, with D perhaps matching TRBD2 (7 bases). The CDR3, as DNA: TGTGCCAGCAGCTCCGGAGGGGGGGACCAAGAGACCCAGTACTTC. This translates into CASSSGGGDQETQYF.